The next 16 T cell receptor beta chains were all read from a single sample in a study of T cells after yellow fever vaccination. TCRdb re-called the 5' RACE reads with MiXCR, one entry per CDR3 protein. The repertoire holds 400,000 or so distinct CDR3 sequences, with under 20% as singletons. The sequencing used PBMCs, collected before the yellow fever booster vaccination. Receptors were obtained from a man aged 18-30 years who received the YFV17D yellow fever vaccine.

V usage is TRBV11-2 and J usage is TRBJ1-1; TRBD1 might be the D (5 bases). V lost 4 bases, J lost 0 bases, and 12 bases lay in between. CDR1 is SGHAT and CDR2 is FQNNGV in the germline V gene. The CDR3 is 15 residues long. The CDR3 DNA reads as TGTGCCAGCAGCTCCAGGTCGGACATGAACACTGAAGCTTTCTTT. Its translation is CASSSRSDMNTEAFF.

The table lists this clonotype with a few counts. The rearrangement uses TRBV20-1 and TRBJ2-1; maybe TRBD2 (5 bases). Between the trimmed V and J ends, which lost 6 bases and 3 bases, there was a span of 18 bases. This CDR3 spans 15 amino acids. Germline V gives CDR1 DFQATT, CDR2 SNEGSKA (reference sequence). The CDR3 sequence: CSARSPLTIYNEQFF. For the CDR3, the DNA is TGCAGTGCCCGATCCCCTTTGACTATCTACAATGAGCAGTTCTTC.

The rearrangement joins TRBV6-6 to TRBJ2-7; TRBD2 matches 9 bases. The CDR3 length is 15 residues. The J segment lost 0 bases and the V segment lost 6 bases, leaving 6 bases of the junction unmatched. Germline CDR1 is MNHNY and CDR2 is SVGAGI (reference sequence). In DNA form, the CDR3 reads TGTGCCAGCAGGTGGGCGGGGGGGAGCTCCTACGAGCAGTACTTC. This translates into CASRWAGGSSYEQYF.

The rearrangement links TRBV7-9 to TRBJ1-4, with D tentatively TRBD1 (6 bases). This CDR3 is built from 14 residues. The V gene lost 5 bases and the J gene lost 6 bases, with 13 bases spanning the gap. CDR1 is SEHNR and CDR2 is FQNEAQ in the germline V gene (reference sequence). The CDR3 coding sequence is TGTGCCAGCAGCCACCGGGACACTTATGAAAAACTGTTTTTT. This gives the protein CASSHRDTYEKLFF. The full variable domain, rest sourced from reference TRBV7-9 and TRBJ1-4, is DTGVSQNPRHKITKRGQNVTFRCDPISEHNRLYWYRQTLGQGPEFLTYFQNEAQLEKSRLLSDRFSAERPKGSFSTLEIQRTEQGDSAMYLCASSHRDTYEKLFFGSGTQLSVL.

The chain recombines TRBV6-5 with TRBJ1-1, with D possibly being TRBD1 (6 bases). This CDR3 region has 15 residues. V gave up 6 bases and J gave up 4 bases, with 18 bases separating them. The germline CDR1 and CDR2 sequences are MNHEY and SVGAGI. The DNA of the CDR3 is TGTGCCAGCAGCGACGGGACGGTCAGGGGCACTGAAGCTTTCTTT. It codes for CASSDGTVRGTEAFF.

Many counts were recorded for this clonotype. The genes are TRBV6-6 and TRBJ1-2; TRBD1 matches at 9 bases. CDR1 is MNHNY, CDR2 SVGAGI, per germline (reference sequence). The CDR3 is 14 amino acids. The V and J ends lost 2 bases and 5 bases, in that order; junction bases with no gene match: 3. CDR3 in amino acids: CASSYTGGGYGYTF. The CDR3 DNA is TGTGCCAGCAGTTACACAGGGGGCGGGTATGGCTACACCTTC.

This chain uses TRBV4-3 with TRBJ2-6; D is ambiguous. Germline CDR1 is LGHNA and CDR2 is YSLEER. Trimming shortened V by 4 bases and J by 4 bases, and 5 bases separated the two germline ends. This CDR3 is built from 13 residues. CDR3 DNA sequence: TGCGCCAGCAGCCCCGAGGGGGCCAACGTCCTGACTTTC. The encoded protein is CASSPEGANVLTF.

Only a few counts were recorded for this clonotype. This chain uses TRBV3-1 with TRBJ2-7, with 7 nucleotides matching TRBD2. Germline CDR1 LGHDT, CDR2 YNNKEL (reference sequence). The CDR3 loop spans 16 amino acids. V lost 0 bases to trimming and J lost 2 bases; unmatched junction nucleotides: 7. CDR3 loop: CASSQEIGLVTYEQYF. CDR3 nucleotides: TGTGCCAGCAGCCAAGAAATCGGACTAGTAACCTACGAGCAGTACTTC.

This clonotype appeared a few times. This rearrangement joins TRBV20-1 to TRBJ1-2, with unresolved D. The CDR3 is 14 amino acids. CDR1 and CDR2 (germline): DFQATT, SNEGSKA (reference sequence). V lost 0 bases, J lost 3 bases, and 11 bases lay in between. The CDR3 protein is CSAREPHSYYGYTF. CDR3 nucleotide sequence: TGCAGTGCTAGAGAGCCGCACAGCTACTATGGCTACACCTTC.

The chain has TRBV4-3 and TRBJ1-1; D unclear. This CDR3 is built from 12 residues. Between the trimmed V and J ends, which lost 1 base and 8 bases, there was a span of 8 bases. Germline loops: CDR1 LGHNA, CDR2 YSLEER. CDR3 in amino acids: CASSQGIGEAFF. The CDR3 bases are TGCGCCAGCAGCCAAGGTATAGGGGAAGCTTTCTTT.

This clonotype has more than one count but fewer than ten. The genes are TRBV29-1 and TRBJ1-1; D gene ambiguous. Trimming took 0 bases from V and 3 from J, leaving 17 bases between them. Germline lookup yields CDR1 SQVTM and CDR2 ANQGSEA. The CDR3 sequence is 16 residues long. CDR3: CSVEDDLRNEDTEAFF. Here the CDR3 DNA reads TGCAGCGTTGAAGATGACCTACGAAATGAAGACACTGAAGCTTTCTTT.

This clonotype was seen many times. The rearrangement joins TRBV5-1 to TRBJ2-2, with D hard to call. The V and J ends lost 9 bases and 5 bases respectively, with 2 bases between them. The CDR3 is made up of 9 amino acids. Germline V gene data show CDR1 as SGHRS and CDR2 as YFSETQ. CDR3 sequence reads: CAKTGELFF. In DNA form, the CDR3 reads TGCGCCAAAACCGGGGAGCTGTTTTTT.

V is TRBV20-1 and J is TRBJ2-5; 9 nucleotides line up with TRBD1. This CDR3 is built from 14 residues. Germline loops: CDR1 DFQATT, CDR2 SNEGSKA (reference sequence). Trimming took 6 bases from V and 4 from J; bases not matched to a gene: 9. CDR3 loop: CSARLWGQGETQYF. The CDR3 DNA sequence: TGCAGTGCCCGACTGTGGGGACAGGGAGAGACCCAGTACTTC.

The rearrangement links TRBV27 to TRBJ2-2; 8 nucleotides match TRBD2. The CDR3 covers 19 residues. CDR1 is MNHEY and CDR2 is SMNVEV in the germline V gene (reference sequence). V lost 2 bases to trimming and J lost 0 bases; unmatched junction nucleotides: 11. CDR3 sequence reads: CASSLRLDSGDTNTGELFF. Here the CDR3 DNA reads TGTGCCAGCAGTTTACGACTAGATAGCGGGGACACGAACACCGGGGAGCTGTTTTTT.

Many counts were recorded for this clonotype. V and J are TRBV11-2 and TRBJ2-2; the D is unclear. The V end was cut by 5 bases, the J end by 2 bases, with 6 bases between. The CDR3 spans 13 residues. Germline CDR1 reads SGHAT; CDR2 reads FQNNGV. CDR3 nucleotide sequence: TGTGCCAGCAGCGAACAAAACACCGGGGAGCTGTTTTTT. This sequence encodes CASSEQNTGELFF.

The genes are TRBV7-9 and TRBJ2-5; possibly TRBD2 for D (6 bases). Trimming stripped 5 bases from V and 4 bases from J, with 11 bases between. Germline V gene lookup returns CDR1 SEHNR and CDR2 FQNEAQ (reference sequence). This CDR3 is built from 13 residues. CDR3 nucleotides: TGTGCCAGCAGCCAAGGGACTGGAGAGACCCAGTACTTC. It translates to CASSQGTGETQYF. The full variable domain, rest sourced from reference TRBV7-9 and TRBJ2-5, is DTGVSQNPRHKITKRGQNVTFRCDPISEHNRLYWYRQTLGQGPEFLTYFQNEAQLEKSRLLSDRFSAERPKGSFSTLEIQRTEQGDSAMYLCASSQGTGETQYFGPGTRLLVL.